This T cell receptor beta chain was captured in a study of monozygotic twins with inflammatory bowel disease. To note about this clonotype: As yet, its antigen is unknown.

Skipping T cell sorting, the study isolated total RNA directly from whole blood. Notes on the study in general: Using the inverse Simpson index, IBD patients had lower TCRbeta diversity than healthy co-twins.

Template switching added UMIs carrying a 6-nucleotide sample barcode. TCRalpha and TCRbeta cDNA underwent two nested PCRs of roughly 16 and 10 cycles. TCRdb re-called the 5' RACE reads, yielding one record per CDR3 amino acid sequence without DNA. In total, the table holds around 230,000 distinct CDR3 sequences. Germline V lookup: CDR1 MNHNS, CDR2 SASEGT. CDR3 length: 15 residues. The rearrangement joins TRBV6-1 to TRBJ1-1. Sequenced sample: blood. The receptor's source is a human donor with ulcerative colitis or Crohn's disease, or a healthy co-twin of an affected twin (not recorded which). This CDR3 is CASGKDFFLNTEAFF.